What follows are 12 T cell receptor beta chains derived from one specimen sequenced in a study of blood T cells in healthy people across ages. With a J-beta primer mix and a sample-barcoded 5' primer, a second PCR ran about 7 to 12 cycles. TCRdb processed the 5' RACE reads anew with MiXCR; each CDR3 protein has one entry. The sample includes hundreds of thousands of distinct CDR3 sequences, about 53% of them seen just once. Specimen: blood. The source is a man in his fifties or sixties in good health.

There are a few counts of this clonotype. The V gene is TRBV5-1, the J gene TRBJ2-7; 8 nucleotides match TRBD1. V shed 2 bases, J shed 4 bases, and the junction held 5 bases outside the gene matches. This CDR3 spans 14 amino acids. Germline-derived CDR1 and CDR2 are SGHRS and YFSETQ. The CDR3 region is CASSFNRGRYEQYF. The CDR3 DNA reads TGCGCCAGCAGCTTTAACAGGGGGAGGTACGAGCAGTACTTC.

This clonotype has only a few counts. V gene TRBV28 combines with J gene TRBJ1-6; weak D call: TRBD1 (5 bases). Trimming took 3 bases from V and 3 from J, leaving 9 bases between them. Germline lookup yields CDR1 MDHEN and CDR2 SYDVKM. The CDR3 covers 15 residues. CDR3 bases: TGTGCCAGCAGTTTGAGTCAGGGCTATAATTCACCCCTCCACTTT. This translates into CASSLSQGYNSPLHF. Full variable domain (outside the CDR3, taken from reference TRBV28 and TRBJ1-6): DVKVTQSSRYLVKRTGEKVFLECVQDMDHENMFWYRQDPGLGLRLIYFSYDVKMKEKGDIPEGYSVSREKKERFSLILESASTNQTSMYLCASSLSQGYNSPLHFGNGTRLTVT.

This chain links TRBV5-8 with TRBJ2-7, with 11 bases fitting TRBD1. The J call may be in error: the DNA end matches TRBJ2-1 better. CDR3 length: 16 amino acids. Germline CDR1 is SGHTS and CDR2 is YDEGEE. CDR3 sequence reads: CASSFSGTGGGNEQFF. As DNA, the CDR3 is TGTGCCAGCAGCTTTTCCGGGACAGGGGGTGGTAATGAGCAGTTCTTC.

The V gene is TRBV5-1, the J gene TRBJ2-3, with TRBD1 identical over 7 bases. Trimming took 1 base from V and 2 from J; bases not matched to a gene: 16. This CDR3 comprises 19 residues. Looked up from germline, CDR1 is SGHRS and CDR2 is YFSETQ. In DNA form, the CDR3 reads TGCGCCAGCAGCTTGATATCTATGACCGTGACAGGGTTCACAGATACGCAGTATTTT. Residues: CASSLISMTVTGFTDTQYF.

The genes are TRBV7-2 and TRBJ2-3; either TRBD1 or TRBD2 may fit D (5 bases each). The V end was cut by 3 bases, the J end by 6 bases, with 22 bases between. The CDR3 covers 17 residues. Germline CDR1 SGHTA, CDR2 FQGNSA. The CDR3 reads CASSFPRGLALGDTQYF. CDR3 nucleotide sequence: TGTGCCAGCAGCTTTCCAAGGGGCCTAGCTTTGGGGGATACGCAGTATTTT. Filled out from reference TRBV7-2 and TRBJ2-3, the complete variable domain reads GAGVSQSPSNKVTEKGKDVELRCDPISGHTALYWYRQSLGQGLEFLIYFQGNSAPDKSGLPSDRFSAERTGGSVSTLTIQRTQQEDSAVYLCASSFPRGLALGDTQYFGPGTRLTVL.

V and J are TRBV20-1 and TRBJ2-1, with D tentatively TRBD2 (6 bases). Trimming cost V 3 bases and J 7 bases, with 19 bases left between them. This CDR3 has 15 residues. Per germline, CDR1 DFQATT and CDR2 SNEGSKA (reference sequence). In nucleotides, the CDR3 is TGCAGTGCTAGGCCCAGAGGACTAAGGGATAATGAGCAGTTCTTC. Its protein product is CSARPRGLRDNEQFF.

V and J are TRBV5-1 and TRBJ2-3; D uncertain. The germline CDR1 and CDR2 sequences are SGHRS and YFSETQ. V shed 4 bases and J shed 1 base, with 13 bases lying between them. CDR3 length: 15 residues. The CDR3 sequence is CASSREIPGTDTQYF. Here the CDR3 DNA reads TGCGCCAGCAGCCGCGAAATCCCTGGCACAGATACGCAGTATTTT.

This sequence joins TRBV7-9 and TRBJ2-4; the match to TRBD2 covers 10 bases. Germline-derived CDR1 and CDR2 are SEHNR and FQNEAQ (reference sequence). Germline trimming cut 5 bases from V and 1 base from J; bases unmatched to any gene: 2. This CDR3 is 15 amino acids long. The CDR3 is CASSPAGGAKNIQYF. The CDR3 DNA reads TGTGCCAGCAGCCCAGCGGGAGGGGCCAAAAACATTCAGTACTTC.

This chain links TRBV20-1 with TRBJ2-5, with 8 positions matching TRBD2. This CDR3 spans 15 amino acids. Trimming took 4 bases from V and 0 from J; bases not matched to a gene: 7. Germline lookup yields CDR1 DFQATT and CDR2 SNEGSKA (reference sequence). Here the CDR3 reads CSATKGGGYQETQYF. In nucleotides, the CDR3 is TGCAGTGCTACCAAAGGCGGGGGGTACCAAGAGACCCAGTACTTC.

Only a few counts were recorded for this clonotype. The CDR3, as DNA: TGTGCCAGCAGTTTTGGGACAGGGGGAGAGACCCAGTACTTC. Its protein is CASSFGTGGETQYF. This chain links TRBV12-3 or TRBV12-4 with TRBJ2-5, with 11 bases aligning to TRBD1. The V and J ends lost 3 bases and 4 bases, in that order; junction bases with no gene match: 1. There are 14 residues in the CDR3.

This CDR3 is CASSKDSRRQGAGDTQYF. CDR3 nucleotides: TGTGCCAGCAGCAAAGATAGCCGTAGGCAGGGGGCTGGAGATACGCAGTATTTT. The J gene is TRBJ2-3, the V gene TRBV21-1; TRBD1 is the table's D call and was not checked against the DNA. TRBV21-1 is deemed a pseudogene. The CDR3 is 18 residues long.

This chain uses TRBV7-9 with TRBJ1-1, with TRBD1 identical over 7 bases. The CDR3 spans 14 residues. The V gene end was trimmed by 5 bases and the J gene end by 7 bases; junction bases not matched to a gene: 10. The germline gives CDR1 SEHNR, CDR2 FQNEAQ (reference sequence). This CDR3 reads CASSAQQGPLEAFF. Written as DNA, the CDR3 is TGTGCCAGCAGCGCCCAACAGGGGCCCCTTGAAGCTTTCTTT.